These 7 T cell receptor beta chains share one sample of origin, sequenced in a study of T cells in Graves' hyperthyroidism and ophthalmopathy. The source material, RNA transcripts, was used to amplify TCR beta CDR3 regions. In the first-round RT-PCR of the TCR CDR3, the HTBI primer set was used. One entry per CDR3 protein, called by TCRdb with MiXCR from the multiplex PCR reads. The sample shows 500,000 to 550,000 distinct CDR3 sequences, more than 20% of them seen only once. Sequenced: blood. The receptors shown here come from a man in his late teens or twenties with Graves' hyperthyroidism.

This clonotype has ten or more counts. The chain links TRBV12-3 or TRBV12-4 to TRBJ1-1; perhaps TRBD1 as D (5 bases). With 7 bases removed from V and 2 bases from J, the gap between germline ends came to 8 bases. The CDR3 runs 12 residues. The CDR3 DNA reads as TGTGCCAGCACGGGGGAAAACACTGAAGCTTTCTTT. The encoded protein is CASTGENTEAFF.

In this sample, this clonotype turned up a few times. CDR3 sequence reads: CASSTLNPGTTLTYEQYF. DNA for the CDR3: TGTGCCAGCAGCACCTTAAACCCGGGGACTACCCTTACCTACGAGCAGTACTTC. The J gene is TRBJ2-7, the V gene TRBV11-1; TRBD2 aligns across 7 bases. The germline V gene has CDR1 SGHAT and CDR2 FQDESV (reference sequence). V gave up 5 bases and J gave up 2 bases; unmatched junction bases: 18. The CDR3 length is 18 residues.

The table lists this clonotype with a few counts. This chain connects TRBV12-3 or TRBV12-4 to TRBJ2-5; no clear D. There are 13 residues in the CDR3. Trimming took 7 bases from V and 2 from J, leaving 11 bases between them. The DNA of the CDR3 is TGTGCCAGCAACTTTCGGGTACAAGAGACCCAGTACTTC. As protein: CASNFRVQETQYF.

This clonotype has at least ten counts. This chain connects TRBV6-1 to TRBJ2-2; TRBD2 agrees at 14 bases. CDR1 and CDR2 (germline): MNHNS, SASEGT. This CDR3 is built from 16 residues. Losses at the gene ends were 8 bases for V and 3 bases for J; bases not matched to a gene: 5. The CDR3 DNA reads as TGTGCCAGCGGGACTAGCGGGAGTGGGGACACCGGGGAGCTGTTTTTT. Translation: CASGTSGSGDTGELFF.

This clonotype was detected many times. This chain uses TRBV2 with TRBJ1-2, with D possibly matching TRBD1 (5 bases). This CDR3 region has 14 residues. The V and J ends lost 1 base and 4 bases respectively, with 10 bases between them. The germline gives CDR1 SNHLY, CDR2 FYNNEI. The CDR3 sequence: CASSEGRTSYGYTF. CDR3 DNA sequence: TGTGCCAGCAGTGAAGGACGGACAAGCTATGGCTACACCTTC.

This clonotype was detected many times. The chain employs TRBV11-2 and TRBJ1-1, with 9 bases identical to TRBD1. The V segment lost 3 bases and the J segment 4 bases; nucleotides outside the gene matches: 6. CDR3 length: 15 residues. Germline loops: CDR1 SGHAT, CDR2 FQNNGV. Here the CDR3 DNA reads TGTGCCAGCAGCTTCCCACAGGGGGCTGTCACTGAAGCTTTCTTT. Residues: CASSFPQGAVTEAFF.

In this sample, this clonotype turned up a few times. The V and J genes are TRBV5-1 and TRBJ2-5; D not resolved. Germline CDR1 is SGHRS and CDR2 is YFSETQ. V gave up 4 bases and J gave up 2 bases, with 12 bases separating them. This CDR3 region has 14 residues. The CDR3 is CASSITVTQETQYF. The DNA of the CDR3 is TGCGCCAGCAGCATTACAGTGACGCAAGAGACCCAGTACTTC.